This T cell receptor beta chain was observed in a study of Ad26.COV2.S vaccination and SARS-CoV-2 variants. Indicated treatment: about 20 received Ad26.COV2.S at low or high dose, single or two shots; five or six received placebo; per-sample allocation not given. Sample collection was performed on day 63 after the first vaccine or placebo injection. Wuhan-strain SARS-CoV-2 spike was expressed by the Ad26 vector that made up the vaccine. This CDR3 comprises 16 residues. The V and J ends lost 3 bases and 11 bases, in that order; junction bases with no gene match: 18. The germline V gene encodes CDR1 SGHRS and CDR2 YFSETQ. TCRdb's table, derived via immunoSEQ multiplex PCR, lists solely in-frame clones and lacks some. Of about 680,000 clones in the sample, 89% were seen once.

Sequencing used peripheral blood, obtained in a trial of Ad26.COV2.S vaccine versus placebo. The chain recombines TRBV5-1 with TRBJ1-1, with TRBD1 identical over 8 bases. This clonotype was obtained from a person aged 18-60 years who received the Ad26.COV2.S COVID-19 vaccine or a placebo. Written as DNA, the CDR3 is TGCGCCAGCAGCTCGTCCGGGACAGGTCTAAAATCAACGGCTTTCTTT. It translates to CASSSSGTGLKSTAFF.